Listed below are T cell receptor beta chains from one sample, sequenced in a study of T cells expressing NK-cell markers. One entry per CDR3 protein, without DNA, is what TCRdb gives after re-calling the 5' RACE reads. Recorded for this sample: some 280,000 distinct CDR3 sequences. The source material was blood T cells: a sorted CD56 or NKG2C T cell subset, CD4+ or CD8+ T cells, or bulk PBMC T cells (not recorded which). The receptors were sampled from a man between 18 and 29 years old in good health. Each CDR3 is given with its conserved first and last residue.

CASSRSLDTDTQYF TRBJ2-3 TRBV5-1
CASSYLGTIYF TRBJ1-3 TRBV6-5
CASSRELTQYF TRBJ2-3 TRBV12-3/TRBV12-4
CSARRRGPNEQYF TRBJ2-7 TRBV20-1
CSASAAGRNTEAFF TRBJ1-1 TRBV20-1
CSARDISGSDTQYF TRBJ2-3 TRBV20-1
CASRKRGAQSDTQYF TRBJ2-3 TRBV7-9
CASSLGGRIGELFF TRBJ2-2 TRBV5-1
CAISEQGQLNNSPLHF TRBJ1-6 TRBV10-3
CSVEVWRDSAGAFF TRBJ1-1 TRBV29-1
CASSKWGQGGEAFF TRBJ1-1 TRBV25-1
CSASRTGANNYEQYF TRBJ2-7 TRBV20-1
CSARDLGIRGEQYF TRBJ2-7 TRBV20-1
CASSVSRLADTQYF TRBJ2-3 TRBV9
CASKGTGVNIQYF TRBJ2-4 TRBV6-1
CASSAGLLGMYGANVLTF TRBJ2-6 TRBV5-1
CSARRASENTGELFF TRBJ2-2 TRBV20-1
CASSPTTGFSYNEQFF TRBJ2-1 TRBV9
CASSEVRLRTDTQYF TRBJ2-3 TRBV2
CSALKGQGYEQYF TRBJ2-7 TRBV20-1
CATSDTDITGAHTQYF TRBJ2-3 TRBV24-1
CATSRLILNTEAFF TRBJ1-1 TRBV15
CSGVSGINNEQFF TRBJ2-1 TRBV29-1
CASSQEQGYTGELFF TRBJ2-2 TRBV4-2
CASSLAGVGEQFF TRBJ2-1 TRBV7-2
CASSHSPPLHTDTQYF TRBJ2-3 TRBV5-4
CASGQGSYSNQPQHF TRBJ1-5 TRBV6-1
CASKGHGTGELFF TRBJ2-2 TRBV12-3/TRBV12-4
CASSSGTSTDTQYF TRBJ2-3 TRBV5-6
CSARDPRVILYF TRBJ2-4 TRBV20-1
CSAHGGVTDTQYF TRBJ2-3 TRBV20-1